Sequencing of this T cell receptor beta chain was carried out in a study of post-analysis software for immune sequencing data. Study conclusions and caveats: Multiple sclerosis patients showed significantly lower normalized Chao1 diversity than controls did.

cDNA libraries of TCR beta carried unique molecular identifiers. Some 500,000 cDNA molecules were recovered from an input of 1 to 10 million T cells. TCRdb re-called the PCR reads through MiXCR, storing one row per CDR3 protein. This table holds fewer than 850,000 distinct CDR3 sequences, less than 35% found once. A note on this clonotype: Antigen unknown.

The TCR comes from a girl between 10 and 17 years old with multiple sclerosis. Sample: blood.

DNA for the CDR3: TGTGCCCTTCTCGGACTAGCGGGAGGGCCGGGTGAGCAGTTCTTC. Encoded protein: CALLGLAGGPGEQFF. This rearrangement joins TRBV6-1 to TRBJ2-1; TRBD2 matches at 15 bases. The germline V gene encodes CDR1 MNHNS and CDR2 SASEGT. Trimming cost V 11 bases and J 9 bases; bases outside gene matches: 11. The CDR3 has 15 residues.